This T cell receptor beta chain appears in the sequencing data of a study of shared clonotypes between healthy human individuals. The V gene end was trimmed by 5 bases and the J gene end by 7 bases; junction bases not matched to a gene: 5. Per the germline V gene, CDR1 is PRHDT and CDR2 is FYEKMQ (reference sequence). This CDR3 is built from 14 residues. Libraries were prepared by immunoSEQ multiplex PCR; TCRdb keeps only in-frame clonotypes and omits some of them. Among about 600,000 clones listed, 98% were seen once. Naive CD8 cells lacked CD45RO, underwent positive selection for CCR7 and left out terminally differentiated effector memory CD45RA+ cells.

This TCR derives from a man younger than 45 in good health. The chain couples TRBV13 to TRBJ1-2; 12 nucleotides agree with TRBD1. Sequenced: naive CD8+ T cells sorted from blood. In nucleotides, the CDR3 is TGTGCCAGCAGCCTCGGGACAGGGGGCAGTGGCTACACCTTC. It specifies CASSLGTGGSGYTF. The complete variable domain, with remaining parts taken from reference TRBV13 and TRBJ1-2, reads AAGVIQSPRHLIKEKRETATLKCYPIPRHDTVYWYQQGPGQDPQFLISFYEKMQSDKGSIPDRFSAQQFSDYHSELNMSSLELGDSALYFCASSLGTGGSGYTFGSGTRLTVV.